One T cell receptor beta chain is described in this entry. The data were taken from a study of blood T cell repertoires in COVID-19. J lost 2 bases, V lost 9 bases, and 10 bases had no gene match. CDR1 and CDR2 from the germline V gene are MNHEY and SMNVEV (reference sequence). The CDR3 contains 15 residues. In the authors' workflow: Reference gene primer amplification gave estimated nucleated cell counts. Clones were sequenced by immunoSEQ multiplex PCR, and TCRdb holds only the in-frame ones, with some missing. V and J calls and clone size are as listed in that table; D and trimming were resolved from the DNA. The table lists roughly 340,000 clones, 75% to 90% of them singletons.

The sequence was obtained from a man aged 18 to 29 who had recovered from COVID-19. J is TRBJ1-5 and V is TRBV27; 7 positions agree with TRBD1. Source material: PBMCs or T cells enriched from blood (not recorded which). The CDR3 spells CASGLTGDGNQPQHF. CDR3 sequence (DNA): TGTGCCAGTGGGCTTACAGGGGATGGCAATCAGCCCCAGCATTTT.